The 11 T cell receptor beta chains listed next were all sequenced from one sample in a study of cytomegalovirus exposure and HLA in healthy donors. Primers: 60 Vbeta forward and 13 Jbeta reverse. Repertoires were generated with immunoSEQ multiplex PCR, while TCRdb's copy carries only in-frame clones and drops some. The sample yields under 170,000 clones, about 85% seen once. The sequenced sample was PBMCs. These receptors came from a human donor in good health.

The CDR3 DNA reads TGTGCCAGCAGTGCTAGCGGGGCCTGGAGGGAAGAGACCCAGTACTTC. As protein: CASSASGAWREETQYF. The V and J genes are TRBV6-6 and TRBJ2-5; the match to TRBD2 covers 9 bases. Looked up from germline, CDR1 is MNHNY and CDR2 is SVGAGI (reference sequence). The CDR3 covers 16 residues. With 5 bases clipped from V and 3 bases from J, the junction kept 10 bases outside the gene matches.

V gene TRBV7-9 combines with J gene TRBJ1-2; D is unresolved. The CDR3 covers 17 residues. Germline values: CDR1 SEHNR, CDR2 FQNEAQ (reference sequence). V was trimmed by 1 base and J by 7 bases, leaving 22 bases between them. The CDR3: CASSLEGPPSGFGGYTF. The DNA of the CDR3 is TGTGCCAGCAGCTTAGAAGGTCCCCCTTCGGGTTTCGGTGGCTACACCTTC.

The chain uses TRBV5-6 and TRBJ2-7; TRBD2 might be the D (5 bases). This CDR3 spans 16 amino acids. The ends were cut back, 0 bases at V and 6 bases at J, with 19 bases in the middle. CDR1 and CDR2 from the germline V gene are SGHDT and YYEEEE. The DNA for the CDR3 is TGTGCCAGCAGCTTGGGAGGGAGTTTAAAATCAGTCGAGCAGTACTTC. The encoded protein is CASSLGGSLKSVEQYF.

V is TRBV6-5 and J is TRBJ2-1, with TRBD2 as a possible D gene (7 bases). V was pared by 6 bases and J by 4 bases, with 16 bases between. Germline CDR1 reads MNHEY; CDR2 reads SVGAGI. This CDR3 has 15 amino acids. The CDR3 coding sequence is TGTGCCAGCAGAACCACGGGGGGCCCTTACAATGAGCAGTTCTTC. This sequence encodes CASRTTGGPYNEQFF.

This chain uses TRBV30 with TRBJ2-5, with D perhaps matching TRBD2 (7 bases). V lost 5 bases, J lost 5 bases, and 15 bases lay in between. Germline-derived CDR1 and CDR2 are GTSNPN and SVGIG (reference sequence). This CDR3 has 13 residues. CDR3 in DNA: TGTGCCTGGGGTAGGGGGGGCCTGGAGACCCAGTACTTC. It is translated as CAWGRGGLETQYF. The variable domain in full, with the rest retrieved from reference TRBV30 and TRBJ2-5, is SQTIHQWPATLVQPVGSPLSLECTVEGTSNPNLYWYRQAAGRGLQLLFYSVGIGQISSEVPQNLSASRPQDRQFILSSKKLLLSDSGFYLCAWGRGGLETQYFGPGTRLLVL.

This rearrangement joins TRBV4-1 to TRBJ1-4; no clear D gene. Trimming stripped 1 base from V and 4 bases from J, with 13 bases between. Per germline, CDR1 MGHRA and CDR2 YSYEKL. This CDR3 region has 16 residues. The CDR3 loop reads CASSQGSGSFNEKLFF. CDR3 sequence (DNA): TGCGCCAGCAGCCAAGGCAGTGGCAGTTTTAATGAAAAACTGTTTTTT.

CDR3 nucleotides: TGTGCCAGCAGTTCTAGCGGGGGAAACTCCTACGAGCAGTACTTC. It translates to CASSSSGGNSYEQYF. V and J are TRBV6-5 and TRBJ2-5; TRBD2 agrees at 10 bases. The DNA end favors TRBJ2-7, so the J call may be wrong. CDR3 length: 15 amino acids. Germline-derived CDR1 and CDR2 are MNHEY and SVGAGI.

This chain links TRBV7-7 with TRBJ2-1; 7 bases align to TRBD1. Trimming removed 5 bases from V and 0 bases from J; junction bases left unmatched: 4. The CDR3 totals 15 residues. Germline lookup yields CDR1 SSHAT and CDR2 FNYEAQ (reference sequence). The CDR3 sequence: CASSPDRASYNEQFF. The CDR3 nucleotides are TGTGCCAGCAGCCCAGACAGGGCCTCCTACAATGAGCAGTTCTTC. The variable domain in full, with the rest retrieved from reference TRBV7-7 and TRBJ2-1, is GAGVSQSPRYKVTKRGQDVTLRCDPISSHATLYWYQQALGQGPEFLTYFNYEAQPDKSGLPSDRFSAERPEGSISTLTIQRTEQRDSAMYRCASSPDRASYNEQFFGPGTRLTVL.

DNA for the CDR3: TGTGCCAGCAGCTTAACGGGACTAGCGGGAGGGCCAAAAAGCACAGATACGCAGTATTTT. Translated: CASSLTGLAGGPKSTDTQYF. The V and J genes are TRBV7-6 and TRBJ2-3, with TRBD2 matching 16 bases. The CDR3 runs 20 residues. Trimming at V came to 2 bases and at J to 0 bases, leaving 8 bases not matched to a gene. Germline V gives CDR1 SGHVS, CDR2 FNYEAQ.

V is TRBV6-1 and J is TRBJ2-7; no reliable D call. Germline V gene sequence: CDR1 MNHNS, CDR2 SASEGT. CDR3 length: 13 residues. Trimming cost V 8 bases and J 3 bases, with 14 bases left between them. The CDR3 reads CASSGALHYEQYF. The CDR3, as DNA: TGTGCCAGCTCGGGTGCCCTTCACTACGAGCAGTACTTC.

The chain carries TRBV10-1 and TRBJ1-5; D is undetermined. Germline CDR1 is WNHNN and CDR2 is SYGVQD (reference sequence). V lost 2 bases and J lost 6, with 8 bases in between. The CDR3 consists of 13 residues. The CDR3 loop is CASSEVEGQPQHF. CDR3 DNA: TGCGCCAGCAGTGAGGTTGAGGGTCAGCCCCAGCATTTT.